This T cell receptor (beta chain) was found in a study of Ad26.COV2.S vaccination and SARS-CoV-2 variants. Study-level results: Using TCR breadth and depth analyses may have led to underestimated total T cell responses. Compared with placebo recipients, vaccine recipients had higher spike-specific TCR breadth.

Comment on this clone: Its antigen remains unidentified.

Sequencing was performed with immunoSEQ multiplex PCR; in TCRdb, only in-frame clones are kept and a portion is missing. This sample yields 300,000 to 400,000 clones, of which around nine tenths are seen a single time; around 10% belongs to the top ten. The treatment was: around 19 received Ad26.COV2.S at low or high dose, single or two shots; 5 received placebo; per-sample allocation not given. Specimens were obtained on day 63 following the first vaccine or placebo injection. The administered vaccine (an Ad26 vector) expressed Wuhan-strain SARS-CoV-2 spike. The sequence was obtained from a person aged 18-60 years who received the Ad26.COV2.S COVID-19 vaccine or a placebo. Sequences were derived from peripheral blood, sampled in a trial of Ad26.COV2.S vaccine versus placebo.

The CDR3 DNA sequence: TGCGCCAGCAGTGTTACGACAGTCTCTGGAAACACCATATATTTT. Translating it yields CASSVTTVSGNTIYF. The chain couples TRBV10-1 to TRBJ1-3, with a possible D match to TRBD1 (5 bases). There are 15 residues in the CDR3. Trimming cost V 4 bases and J 0 bases, with 10 bases left between them. Germline CDR1 and CDR2: WNHNN and SYGVQD (reference sequence).